Each of the 27 T cell receptor beta chains below was sequenced from the same sample in a study of blood T cells in healthy people across ages. PCR was performed a second time for roughly 7 to 12 cycles using a sample-barcoded 5' primer and a J-beta primer mix. Each CDR3 protein is one row after TCRdb ran MiXCR on the 5' RACE reads. Here the sample spans 800,000 to 950,000 distinct CDR3 sequences, about 48% being singletons. Input material: blood. Every receptor here comes from a man aged 25 to 40 in good health.

This chain connects TRBV7-3 to TRBJ2-7; 7 bases are a match to TRBD2. CDR3 length: 15 residues. The germline gives CDR1 SGHTA, CDR2 FQGTGA. With V trimmed by 6 bases and J by 4 bases, 12 bases remained unmatched. The CDR3 is CASRKSGRGIYEQYF. CDR3 bases: TGTGCCAGCAGAAAAAGCGGGCGGGGGATATACGAGCAGTACTTC.

This clonotype was picked up many times. The J gene is TRBJ2-1, the V gene TRBV29-1; the D gene is possibly TRBD2 (5 bases). The CDR3 has 15 residues. With 1 base removed from V and 0 bases from J, the gap between germline ends came to 10 bases. Germline values: CDR1 SQVTM, CDR2 ANQGSEA. CDR3 nucleotide sequence: TGCAGCGTTGAAGTTTGGGAGAGCTCCTACAATGAGCAGTTCTTC. Residues: CSVEVWESSYNEQFF.

This clonotype was counted between two and nine times. The CDR3 DNA is TGCAGCGGCTTACAGGGAGGTGTAGCTTTCTTT. It encodes CSGLQGGVAFF. The V gene is TRBV29-1, the J gene TRBJ1-1; D is possibly TRBD1 (6 bases). The CDR3 runs 11 residues. Germline CDR1 is SQVTM and CDR2 is ANQGSEA. V was cut by 7 bases and J by 10 bases, with 16 bases left in between.

This clonotype was recorded many times. V usage is TRBV2 and J usage is TRBJ2-1; TRBD1 or TRBD2 may be the D gene (5 bases each). The germline V and J ends were trimmed by 6 bases and 8 bases, with 20 bases remaining between them. There are 15 residues in the CDR3. Germline CDR1 SNHLY, CDR2 FYNNEI. The CDR3 here is CASRKSGTKGDEQFF. The CDR3 DNA reads TGTGCCAGCAGGAAGTCCGGGACCAAAGGGGATGAGCAGTTCTTC.

This clonotype appeared a few times. The chain recombines TRBV10-3 with TRBJ2-3; TRBD1 matches 9 bases. The V segment lost 6 bases and the J segment 5 bases; nucleotides outside the gene matches: 6. Germline CDR1 and CDR2: ENHRY and SYGVKD. CDR3 length equals 14 residues. CDR3 bases: TGTGCCATCAGCCCGGGACAGGGTCAAGATACGCAGTATTTT. It translates to CAISPGQGQDTQYF.

The rearrangement uses TRBV28 and TRBJ2-1; 11 bases agree with TRBD2. The CDR3 has 15 residues. CDR1 and CDR2 from the germline V gene are MDHEN and SYDVKM. V lost 8 bases, J lost 8 bases, and 11 bases stayed unmatched. The CDR3 region is CASGPGLAVLDEQFF. CDR3 DNA: TGTGCCAGCGGACCGGGACTAGCGGTACTCGATGAGCAGTTCTTC.

This clonotype was counted a few times. The rearrangement joins TRBV10-3 to TRBJ2-1; D gene ambiguous. Trimming took off 4 bases at V and 5 bases at J, with 12 bases between the two ends. The CDR3 is made up of 14 amino acids. Germline CDR1 ENHRY, CDR2 SYGVKD. The CDR3 is CAISARRDDNEQFF. The CDR3 coding sequence is TGTGCCATCAGTGCCCGACGAGACGACAATGAGCAGTTCTTC.

This clonotype was counted a few times. A read error is possible here, since a much larger clone lies one base away. CDR3 amino acids: CASRSLQETQYF. The CDR3 DNA reads as TGTGCCAGCAGGTCTCTCCAAGAGACCCAGTACTTC. The chain joins TRBV2 to TRBJ2-5; D is undetermined. With 6 bases removed from V and 1 base from J, the gap between germline ends came to 6 bases. The CDR3 spans 12 residues. Germline assignment: CDR1 SNHLY and CDR2 FYNNEI.

This clonotype was counted between two and nine times. The CDR3 DNA sequence: TGTGCCAGCAGCCACGACAGGGACCAAGGTCAGCCCCAGCATTTT. It translates to CASSHDRDQGQPQHF. This chain links TRBV27 with TRBJ1-5; 7 positions match TRBD1. The V and J ends lost 6 bases and 6 bases, in that order; junction bases with no gene match: 11. The CDR3 has 15 amino acids. Germline V CDR1 and CDR2: MNHEY, SMNVEV (reference sequence).

This clonotype was seen many times. The chain recombines TRBV20-1 with TRBJ2-7; D is tentatively TRBD1 or TRBD2 (5 bases each). The CDR3 consists of 15 residues. The V gene lost 1 base and the J gene lost 3 bases, with 16 bases spanning the gap. Germline V gene lookup returns CDR1 DFQATT and CDR2 SNEGSKA (reference sequence). CDR3 sequence: CSARGTGTPDYEQYF. The CDR3 DNA sequence: TGCAGTGCTAGAGGTACCGGGACCCCGGACTACGAGCAGTACTTC.

This clonotype was found a few times. This may arise from a read error, as a much more abundant clone is one base away. V is TRBV7-9 and J is TRBJ1-1, with D unclear. The ends were cut back, 5 bases at V and 0 bases at J, with 10 bases in the middle. The CDR3 is 14 residues long. The germline gives CDR1 SEHNR, CDR2 FQNEAQ (reference sequence). CDR3 in DNA: TGTGCCAGCAGCCCGATAGGTATGAACACTGAAGCTTTCTTT. This encodes CASSPIGMNTEAFF.

The chain links TRBV6-2 or TRBV6-3 to TRBJ2-4; 7 bases are shared with TRBD1. CDR1 is MNHEY and CDR2 is SVGEGT in the germline V gene. V was clipped by 6 bases and J by 3 bases; unmatched bases: 8. The CDR3 has 15 amino acids. CDR3 region: CASSLDRVVKNIQYF. Written as DNA, the CDR3 is TGTGCCAGCAGCCTAGACAGGGTAGTCAAAAACATTCAGTACTTC.

This chain joins TRBV6-6 and TRBJ1-2, with D maybe TRBD1 (5 bases). The germline V gene encodes CDR1 MNHNY and CDR2 SVGAGI (reference sequence). V shed 4 bases and J shed 4 bases, with 16 bases lying between them. The CDR3 runs 15 residues. The CDR3 nucleotides read TGTGCCAGCAGTTCCCCACTGAGGGACCTCTATGGCTACACCTTC. Translation: CASSSPLRDLYGYTF.

The rearrangement uses TRBV6-4 and TRBJ1-2; a weak D match, TRBD1 (6 bases). V lost 2 bases, J lost 6 bases, and 16 bases lay in between. Germline-derived CDR1 and CDR2 are MRHNA and SNTAGT. This CDR3 is 15 amino acids long. The CDR3 nucleotides read TGTGCCAGCAGTGACGGGGGGCGCAGGGTGGATGGCTACACCTTC. It is translated as CASSDGGRRVDGYTF.

The genes are TRBV6-5 and TRBJ2-1; D tentatively reads TRBD1 or TRBD2 (5 bases each). CDR1 MNHEY and CDR2 SVGAGI come from the germline V gene. V lost 5 bases and J lost 12, with 11 bases in between. This CDR3 comprises 11 residues. CDR3 coding DNA: TGTGCCAGCAGTATCACGGGACGGCAGTTCTTC. Its protein product is CASSITGRQFF.

The chain uses TRBV5-6 and TRBJ1-1; TRBD1 might be the D (5 bases). Per the germline V gene, CDR1 is SGHDT and CDR2 is YYEEEE. The CDR3 totals 12 residues. Trimming stripped 0 bases from V and 11 bases from J, with 11 bases between. The DNA for the CDR3 is TGTGCCAGCAGCTTGGAGCGAGAGGGGGCTTTCTTT. It is translated as CASSLEREGAFF.

This clonotype was detected ten times or more. The rearrangement uses TRBV20-1 and TRBJ1-6; D is unclear. The germline CDR1 and CDR2 sequences are DFQATT and SNEGSKA (reference sequence). The ends were cut back, 2 bases at V and 3 bases at J, with 5 bases in the middle. This CDR3 contains 13 residues. CDR3 coding DNA: TGCAGTGCTAGAACGGGCTATAATTCACCCCTCCACTTT. This gives the protein CSARTGYNSPLHF.

Only a few counts were recorded for this clonotype. The chain recombines TRBV9 with TRBJ2-1; 7 bases align to TRBD2. Germline V CDR1 and CDR2: SGDLS, YYNGEE. The CDR3 length is 14 residues. Trimming took 5 bases from V and 5 from J; bases not matched to a gene: 7. This chain's CDR3 is CASRRGAGNNEQFF. The CDR3 bases are TGTGCCAGCAGGAGGGGAGCGGGAAACAATGAGCAGTTCTTC.

About this clonotype: A much larger clone is a single base away; this may be a read error. This rearrangement joins TRBV14 to TRBJ2-7, with D unresolved. CDR1 and CDR2 (germline): SGHDN, FVKESK. Trimming removed 6 bases at V and 7 bases at J, with 22 bases between. The CDR3 runs 15 residues. CDR3 DNA: TGTGCCAGCAGTTCGAACACGATGACAAGCGATGAGCAGTACTTC. Its translation is CASSSNTMTSDEQYF.

In this sample, this clonotype turned up a few times. This chain joins TRBV5-1 and TRBJ2-1, with a tentative D call TRBD2 (6 bases). The V gene's germline CDR1 is SGHRS and CDR2 YFSETQ. The CDR3 has 14 amino acids. V was trimmed by 0 bases and J by 9 bases, leaving 13 bases between them. The CDR3 sequence is CASSLEGRQGEQFF. The CDR3 DNA reads TGCGCCAGCAGCTTGGAAGGGAGGCAAGGTGAGCAGTTCTTC.

The chain recombines TRBV4-2 with TRBJ2-4; weak D call: TRBD2 (5 bases). The DNA end favors TRBJ2-5, so the J call may be wrong. The CDR3 is made up of 18 amino acids. The germline gives CDR1 LGHNA, CDR2 YNFKEQ. The DNA of the CDR3 is TGTGCCAGCAGCCGGACCCTTAGCAGGAGGCAGTTCCAAGAGACCCAGTACTTC. It is translated as CASSRTLSRRQFQETQYF.

The V call is TRBV10-3, the J call TRBJ2-7; TRBD2 matches at 9 bases. CDR3 size: 16 residues. The germline gives CDR1 ENHRY, CDR2 SYGVKD. Trimming removed 6 bases from V and 0 bases from J; junction bases left unmatched: 9. The CDR3 bases are TGTGCCATCAGCCGACCTCCTAGCGGGGACTCCTACGAGCAGTACTTC. It translates to CAISRPPSGDSYEQYF.

The V call is TRBV20-1, the J call TRBJ2-4, with 9 bases identical to TRBD2. The V gene end was trimmed by 3 bases and the J gene end by 13 bases; junction bases not matched to a gene: 13. Germline V gives CDR1 DFQATT, CDR2 SNEGSKA (reference sequence). This CDR3 comprises 14 residues. CDR3 DNA: TGCAGTGCTAGGGGGACTAGCTTTAGCTACAAGCAGTACTTC. Its protein is CSARGTSFSYKQYF.

V is TRBV28 and J is TRBJ2-4; no firm D call. The J call may be mistaken, given a closer DNA end match to TRBJ2-7. CDR3 size: 12 residues. The germline gives CDR1 MDHEN, CDR2 SYDVKM. The CDR3 sequence is CASSFRANEQYF. CDR3 nucleotides: TGTGCCAGCAGTTTTAGGGCGAACGAGCAGTACTTC.

The chain is built from TRBV6-5 and TRBJ2-5, with D possibly TRBD1 on 5 matching bases. The J call is doubtful: the DNA matches TRBJ2-7 better. CDR3 length: 15 residues. Germline values: CDR1 MNHEY, CDR2 SVGAGI. The CDR3 DNA sequence: TGTGCCAGCAGTTACCGGGCAGGGTTTGGATACGAGCAGTACTTC. It encodes CASSYRAGFGYEQYF.

The chain employs TRBV7-9 and TRBJ2-3, with unresolved D. Germline V gene lookup returns CDR1 SEHNR and CDR2 FQNEAQ (reference sequence). The CDR3 extends over 14 amino acids. The germline V and J ends were trimmed by 2 bases and 4 bases, with 10 bases remaining between them. In DNA form, the CDR3 reads TGTGCCAGCAGCTTAAATGGATTTGCAGATACGCAGTATTTT. The encoded protein is CASSLNGFADTQYF.

This chain joins TRBV12-3 or TRBV12-4 and TRBJ2-7; 11 bases match TRBD1. The V and J ends lost 8 bases and 5 bases, in that order; junction bases with no gene match: 5. This CDR3 contains 13 residues. This CDR3 is CASGQGAVDEQYF. As DNA, the CDR3 is TGTGCCAGCGGACAGGGGGCCGTAGACGAGCAGTACTTC.